This T cell receptor beta chain comes out of a study of blood T cells in healthy people across ages. This clonotype was detected many times. Its antigen remains unknown. Study findings and constraints: The diversity estimates, figures obtained from one million T cells, were considered underestimates.

The germline CDR1 and CDR2 sequences are KGHSH and LQKENI. Trimming left V 0 bases short and J 7 bases short, with 7 bases between. The CDR3 length is 13 residues. A second PCR of roughly 7 to 11 cycles used a sample-barcoded 5' primer and a J-beta primer mix. TCRdb re-called the 5' RACE reads through MiXCR, storing one row per CDR3 protein. Of approximately 810,000 distinct CDR3 sequences listed, less than 35% are singletons. The source is a woman older than 75 in good health. The chain is built from TRBV18 and TRBJ2-1; D unresolved. The source material was blood. The CDR3 loop is CASSPPEQNEQFF. The CDR3 nucleotides read TGTGCCAGCTCACCACCGGAGCAGAATGAGCAGTTCTTC.